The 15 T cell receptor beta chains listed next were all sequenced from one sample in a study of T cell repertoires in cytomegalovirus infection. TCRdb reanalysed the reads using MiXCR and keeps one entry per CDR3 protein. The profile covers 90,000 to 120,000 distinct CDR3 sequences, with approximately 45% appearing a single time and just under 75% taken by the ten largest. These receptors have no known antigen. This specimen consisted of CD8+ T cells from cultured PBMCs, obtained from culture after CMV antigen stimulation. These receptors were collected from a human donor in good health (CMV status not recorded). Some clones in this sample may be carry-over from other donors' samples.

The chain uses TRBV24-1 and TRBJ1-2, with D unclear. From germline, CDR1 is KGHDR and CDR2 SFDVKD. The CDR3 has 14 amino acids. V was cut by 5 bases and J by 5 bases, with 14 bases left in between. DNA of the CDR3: TGTGCCACCAGTGGGACCGGGCTTGGGTATGGCTACACCTTC. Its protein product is CATSGTGLGYGYTF.

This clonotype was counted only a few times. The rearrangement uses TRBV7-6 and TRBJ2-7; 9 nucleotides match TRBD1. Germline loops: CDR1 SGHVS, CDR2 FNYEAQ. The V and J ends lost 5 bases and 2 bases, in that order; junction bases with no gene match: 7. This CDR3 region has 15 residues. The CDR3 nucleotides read TGTGCCAGCAGCCTGGGACAGGGAACCACCTACGAGCAGTACTTC. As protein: CASSLGQGTTYEQYF.

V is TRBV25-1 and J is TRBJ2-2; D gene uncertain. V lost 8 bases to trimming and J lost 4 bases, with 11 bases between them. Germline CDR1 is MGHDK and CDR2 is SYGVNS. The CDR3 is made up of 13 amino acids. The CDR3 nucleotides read TGTGCCAGCGTACAGAGAGGCACCGGGGAGCTGTTTTTT. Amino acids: CASVQRGTGELFF. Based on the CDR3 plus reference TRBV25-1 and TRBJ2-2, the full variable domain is EADIYQTPRYLVIGTGKKITLECSQTMGHDKMYWYQQDPGMELHLIHYSYGVNSTEKGDLSSESTVSRIRTEHFPLTLESARPSHTSQYLCASVQRGTGELFFGEGSRLTVL.

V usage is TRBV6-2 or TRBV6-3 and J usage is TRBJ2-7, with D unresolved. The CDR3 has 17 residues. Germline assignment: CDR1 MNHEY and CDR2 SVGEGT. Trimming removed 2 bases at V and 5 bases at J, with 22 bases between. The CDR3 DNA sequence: TGTGCCAGCAGTTACGGTAGCCCGGGCCCGACGGATGACGAGCAGTACTTC. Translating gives CASSYGSPGPTDDEQYF.

CDR3 nucleotide sequence: TGTGCCAGCAGCCCGGGTGGTAAAGAGACCCAGTACTTC. It specifies CASSPGGKETQYF. This chain connects TRBV5-4 to TRBJ2-5; D ambiguous. CDR3 length equals 13 residues. Trimming took 4 bases from V and 3 from J, leaving 10 bases between them. CDR1 is SGHNT and CDR2 is YYREEE in the germline V gene (reference sequence). Complete variable domain (other parts from reference TRBV5-4 and TRBJ2-5): ETGVTQSPTHLIKTRGQQVTLRCSSQSGHNTVSWYQQALGQGPQFIFQYYREEENGRGNFPPRFSGLQFPNYSSELNVNALELDDSALYLCASSPGGKETQYFGPGTRLLVL.

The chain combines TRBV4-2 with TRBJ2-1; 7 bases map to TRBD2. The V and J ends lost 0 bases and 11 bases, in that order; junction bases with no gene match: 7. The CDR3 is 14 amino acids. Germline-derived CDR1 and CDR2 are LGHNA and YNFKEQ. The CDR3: CASSQENLADQQFF. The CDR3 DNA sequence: TGTGCCAGCAGCCAAGAAAACCTAGCGGACCAGCAGTTCTTC.

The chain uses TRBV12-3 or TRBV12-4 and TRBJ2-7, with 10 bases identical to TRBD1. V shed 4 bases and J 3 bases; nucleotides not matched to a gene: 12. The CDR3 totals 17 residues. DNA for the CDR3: TGTGCCAGCAGTTCGGAGATTCCGGGACAGGGGTACTACGAGCAGTACTTC. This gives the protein CASSSEIPGQGYYEQYF.

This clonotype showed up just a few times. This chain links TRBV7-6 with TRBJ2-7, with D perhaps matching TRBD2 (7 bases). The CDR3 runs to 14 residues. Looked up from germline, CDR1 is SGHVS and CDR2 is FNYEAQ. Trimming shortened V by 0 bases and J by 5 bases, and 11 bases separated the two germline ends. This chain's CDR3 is CASSLAGGPDEQYF. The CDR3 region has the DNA TGTGCCAGCAGCTTAGCCGGGGGGCCGGACGAGCAGTACTTC.

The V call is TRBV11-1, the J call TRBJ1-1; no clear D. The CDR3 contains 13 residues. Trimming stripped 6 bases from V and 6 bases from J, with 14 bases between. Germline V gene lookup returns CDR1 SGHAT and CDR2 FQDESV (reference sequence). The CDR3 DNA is TGTGCCAGCAGTTGGATGGGATCGGCTGAAGCTTTCTTT. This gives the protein CASSWMGSAEAFF.

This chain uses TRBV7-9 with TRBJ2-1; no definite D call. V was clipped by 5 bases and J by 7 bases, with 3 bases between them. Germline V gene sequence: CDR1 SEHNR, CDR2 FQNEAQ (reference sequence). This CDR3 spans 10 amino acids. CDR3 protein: CASSQNEQFF. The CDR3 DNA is TGTGCCAGCAGCCAAAATGAGCAGTTCTTC.

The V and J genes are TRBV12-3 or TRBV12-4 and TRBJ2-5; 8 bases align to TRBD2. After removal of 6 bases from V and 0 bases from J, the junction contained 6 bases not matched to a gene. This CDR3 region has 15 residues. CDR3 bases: TGTGCCAGCAGCCGAACACTAGCGGACCAAGAGACCCAGTACTTC. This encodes CASSRTLADQETQYF.

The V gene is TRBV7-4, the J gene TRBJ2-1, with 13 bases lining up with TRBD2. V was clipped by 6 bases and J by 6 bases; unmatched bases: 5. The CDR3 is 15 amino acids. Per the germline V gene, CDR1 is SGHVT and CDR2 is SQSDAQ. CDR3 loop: CASRLLAGGPNEQFF. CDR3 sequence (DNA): TGTGCCAGCAGATTACTAGCGGGGGGGCCCAATGAGCAGTTCTTC.

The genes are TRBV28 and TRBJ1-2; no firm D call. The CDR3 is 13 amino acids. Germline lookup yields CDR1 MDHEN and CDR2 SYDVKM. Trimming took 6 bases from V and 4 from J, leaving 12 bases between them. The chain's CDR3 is CASSRDGSYGYTF. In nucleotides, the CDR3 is TGTGCCAGCAGCCGCGACGGGTCCTATGGCTACACCTTC.

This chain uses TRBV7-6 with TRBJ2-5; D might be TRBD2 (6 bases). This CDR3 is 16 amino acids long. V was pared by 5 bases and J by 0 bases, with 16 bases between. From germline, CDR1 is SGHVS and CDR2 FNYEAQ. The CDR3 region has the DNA TGTGCCAGCAGCCCAGAGATGGCGGGGAACCAAGAGACCCAGTACTTC. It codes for CASSPEMAGNQETQYF.

Written as DNA, the CDR3 is TGTGCCAGCAGTTTGCGGGGGGGGCGGGGGGGTTTCTACGAGCAGTACTTC. Amino acids: CASSLRGGRGGFYEQYF. This chain uses TRBV28 with TRBJ2-7, with TRBD2 matching 9 bases. Germline V gene data show CDR1 as MDHEN and CDR2 as SYDVKM. The junction had 12 bases not matched to a gene; V was cut back by 3 bases and J by 3 bases. The CDR3 is 17 residues long.